The 30 T cell receptor beta chains in this list originate from one sample, sequenced in a study of long-term antiretroviral therapy in people with HIV. Runs used v3.0 of the immunoSEQ assay and were done at survey level. Libraries were prepared by immunoSEQ multiplex PCR; TCRdb keeps only in-frame clonotypes and omits some of them. The sample contains 20,000 to 30,000 clones, around 86% of which appear only once. The sequenced sample was unsorted PBMCs, obtained 2.6 to 2.8 years after starting antiretroviral therapy. Receptor source: a man in his forties with HIV.

The chain uses TRBV4-3 and TRBJ1-2; the D is unclear. CDR3 length equals 15 residues. Per germline, CDR1 LGHNA and CDR2 YSLEER. V gave up 5 bases and J gave up 4 bases, with 17 bases separating them. CDR3 nucleotide sequence: TGCGCCAGCAGCTTAGATCGATCCCCTGCCTATGGCTACACCTTC. Translation gives CASSLDRSPAYGYTF.

This clone is a singleton in its sample. This chain connects TRBV10-1 to TRBJ2-1; the D gene is possibly TRBD2 (6 bases). V was pared by 0 bases and J by 9 bases, with 15 bases between. The CDR3 extends over 15 amino acids. Germline V lookup: CDR1 WNHNN, CDR2 SYGVQD (reference sequence). CDR3 loop: CASSESGGGYGEQFF. CDR3 nucleotides: TGCGCCAGCAGTGAGTCGGGAGGAGGGTACGGTGAGCAGTTCTTC.

The gene calls are TRBV14 and TRBJ2-7, with TRBD2 matching 11 bases. Trimming removed 4 bases from V and 6 bases from J; junction bases left unmatched: 11. CDR1 is SGHDN and CDR2 is FVKESK in the germline V gene. The CDR3 has 16 amino acids. In DNA form, the CDR3 reads TGTGCCAGCAGCCGAGCCCTCAGCCTAGCGGGGGGCGAGCAGTACTTC. Translation: CASSRALSLAGGEQYF. The full variable domain, rest sourced from reference TRBV14 and TRBJ2-7, is EAGVTQFPSHSVIEKGQTVTLRCDPISGHDNLYWYRRVMGKEIKFLLHFVKESKQDESGMPNNRFLAERTGGTYSTLKVQPAELEDSGVYFCASSRALSLAGGEQYFGPGTRLTVT.

J is TRBJ2-7 and V is TRBV28, with unresolved D. This CDR3 comprises 14 residues. Trimming removed 6 bases from V and 4 bases from J, with 16 bases in between. Germline V gene sequence: CDR1 MDHEN, CDR2 SYDVKM. CDR3 in DNA: TGTGCCAGCAGGGAAAAGAGGCTCACATACGAGCAGTACTTC. Residues: CASREKRLTYEQYF.

The CDR3: CASSVGGRRNEKLFF. CDR3 nucleotide sequence: TGTGCCAGCAGCGTAGGAGGCAGGCGGAATGAAAAACTGTTTTTT. This rearrangement joins TRBV9 to TRBJ1-4, with no clear D. V was trimmed by 0 bases and J by 5 bases, leaving 11 bases between them. Germline loops: CDR1 SGDLS, CDR2 YYNGEE. There are 15 residues in the CDR3.

This clone has only one observation. The chain has TRBV9 and TRBJ2-1; 9 nucleotides line up with TRBD2. The CDR3 has 15 residues. CDR1 SGDLS and CDR2 YYNGEE come from the germline V gene. Trimming took 4 bases from V and 9 from J; bases not matched to a gene: 11. CDR3 protein: CASSPLAGEGSEQFF. The DNA for the CDR3 is TGTGCCAGCAGCCCCTTAGCGGGAGAAGGTAGTGAGCAGTTCTTC.

CDR3 bases: TGTGCCAGTAGTCTTCAAGGACAGGGAAAAGGATCACCCCTCCACTTT. Translation: CASSLQGQGKGSPLHF. The chain has TRBV19 and TRBJ1-6; 8 positions agree with TRBD1. V was pared by 5 bases and J by 10 bases, with 13 bases of the junction left unmatched. From germline, CDR1 is LNHDA and CDR2 SQIVND (reference sequence). The length of the CDR3 is 16 residues. The whole variable domain, filled in from reference TRBV19 and TRBJ1-6, reads DGGITQSPKYLFRKEGQNVTLSCEQNLNHDAMYWYRQDPGQGLRLIYYSQIVNDFQKGDIAEGYSVSREKKESFPLTVTSAQKNPTAFYLCASSLQGQGKGSPLHFGNGTRLTVT.

This clone appeared once. V gene TRBV18 combines with J gene TRBJ2-7, with unresolved D. CDR1 and CDR2 (germline): KGHSH, LQKENI. V lost 0 bases and J 0 bases, leaving 6 bases between the germline ends. The CDR3 contains 14 residues. The DNA of the CDR3 is TGTGCCAGCTCACCACCTGACATCTCCTACGAGCAGTACTTC. Its translation: CASSPPDISYEQYF.

The chain carries TRBV9 and TRBJ2-7; a possible D gene is TRBD2 (5 bases). This CDR3 comprises 12 residues. Germline V gene sequence: CDR1 SGDLS, CDR2 YYNGEE. Trimming removed 3 bases at V and 5 bases at J, with 9 bases between. The CDR3 spells CASSGFGDEQYF. The DNA of the CDR3 is TGTGCCAGCAGCGGTTTCGGGGACGAGCAGTACTTC.

The chain joins TRBV2 to TRBJ1-1, with 8 positions matching TRBD1. The CDR3 sequence is 17 residues long. Germline CDR1 reads SNHLY; CDR2 reads FYNNEI. Trimming cost V 0 bases and J 6 bases; bases outside gene matches: 12. The CDR3 nucleotides read TGTGCCAGCAGTGAAGCAGGGGGGGCAGGGGGCTTTTCTGAAGCTTTCTTT. This codes for CASSEAGGAGGFSEAFF.

V is TRBV11-2 and J is TRBJ2-2; the D gene is possibly TRBD1 (6 bases). CDR3 size: 12 residues. Trimming took 8 bases from V and 6 from J, leaving 10 bases between them. Germline CDR1 and CDR2: SGHAT and FQNNGV. The chain's CDR3 is CASPGVAGELFF. CDR3 DNA sequence: TGTGCCAGCCCAGGGGTGGCCGGGGAGCTGTTTTTT.

The chain carries TRBV30 and TRBJ1-2; 9 bases align to TRBD1. The CDR3 sequence is 13 residues long. CDR1 and CDR2 from the germline V gene are GTSNPN and SVGIG (reference sequence). J gave up 5 bases and V 3 bases, and 4 bases lay outside the gene matches. The CDR3 DNA is TGTGCCTGGAGGAGGACAGGGGATTATGGCTACACCTTC. Its protein product is CAWRRTGDYGYTF.

The chain uses TRBV18 and TRBJ1-1; D gene uncertain. CDR3 length: 15 amino acids. Trimming removed 3 bases from V and 6 bases from J, with 17 bases in between. Germline V gene lookup returns CDR1 KGHSH and CDR2 LQKENI. In DNA form, the CDR3 reads TGTGCCAGCTCACCTCTTCCCTTAGGTGAACCTGAAGCTTTCTTT. Translating gives CASSPLPLGEPEAFF.

Here the CDR3 reads CASQQSGAQTGELFF. As DNA, the CDR3 is TGTGCCAGCCAACAGTCGGGGGCGCAGACCGGGGAGCTGTTTTTT. The chain recombines TRBV5-6 with TRBJ2-2; either TRBD1 or TRBD2 may supply D (6 bases each). V gave up 7 bases and J gave up 5 bases, with 18 bases separating them. CDR1 and CDR2 (germline): SGHDT, YYEEEE. This CDR3 has 15 residues.

The chain is built from TRBV7-9 and TRBJ2-2; the D gene is possibly TRBD2 (6 bases). CDR1 is SEHNR and CDR2 is FQNEAQ in the germline V gene (reference sequence). V gave up 0 bases and J gave up 4 bases, with 9 bases separating them. This CDR3 is 15 amino acids long. The DNA for the CDR3 is TGTGCCAGCAGCTTAGCGACTAGAACCACCGGGGAGCTGTTTTTT. This sequence encodes CASSLATRTTGELFF.

This clone was counted only a few times. The chain couples TRBV2 to TRBJ2-1, with TRBD2 matching over 11 bases. Germline V gives CDR1 SNHLY, CDR2 FYNNEI. V was pared by 2 bases and J by 6 bases, with 12 bases of the junction left unmatched. The CDR3 contains 18 residues. CDR3 sequence (DNA): TGTGCCAGCAGTGAATTCCGGCTAGCGGGAGGAAGGGGCAATGAGCAGTTCTTC. Translated, it gives CASSEFRLAGGRGNEQFF.

This clone was counted between two and nine times. The V gene is TRBV6-6, the J gene TRBJ2-2, with D perhaps TRBD2 (5 bases). V shed 2 bases and J shed 8 bases, with 12 bases lying between them. The CDR3 loop spans 14 amino acids. Per germline, CDR1 MNHNY and CDR2 SVGAGI (reference sequence). The CDR3 sequence is CASSYQTRGGELFF. The CDR3 DNA reads as TGTGCCAGCAGTTACCAAACACGGGGAGGGGAGCTGTTTTTT.

The chain uses TRBV30 and TRBJ2-1; no reliable D call. CDR3 size: 14 residues. The V gene's germline CDR1 is GTSNPN and CDR2 SVGIG (reference sequence). V lost 3 bases, J lost 2 bases, and 11 bases lay in between. The DNA of the CDR3 is TGTGCCTGGAGGTGGTTAGGCACCTACAATGAGCAGTTCTTC. As protein: CAWRWLGTYNEQFF.

The chain is built from TRBV28 and TRBJ2-1; maybe TRBD1 (6 bases). Germline V gene data show CDR1 as MDHEN and CDR2 as SYDVKM. The CDR3 sequence is 14 residues long. V lost 2 bases to trimming and J lost 6 bases, with 11 bases between them. The CDR3 DNA reads as TGTGCCAGCAGTTTACTCAGGGGCGTCAATGAGCAGTTCTTC. Protein: CASSLLRGVNEQFF.

CDR3 in amino acids: CASSRPGQGGDSPLHF. The CDR3 nucleotides read TGTGCCAGCAGCAGACCAGGACAGGGAGGGGATTCACCCCTCCACTTT. The chain joins TRBV21-1 to TRBJ1-6; whether TRBD1, the table's D call, matches the DNA was not checked. TRBV21-1 is given as a pseudogene. The CDR3 covers 16 residues.

V usage is TRBV10-3 and J usage is TRBJ1-1; D perhaps matches TRBD1 (5 bases). Germline V gene sequence: CDR1 ENHRY, CDR2 SYGVKD. This CDR3 contains 14 residues. Trimming shortened V by 7 bases and J by 3 bases, and 15 bases separated the two germline ends. CDR3 region: CAIKQGGRDTEAFF. CDR3 sequence (DNA): TGTGCCATCAAGCAGGGAGGTAGGGACACTGAAGCTTTCTTT.

This chain joins TRBV5-6 and TRBJ2-7; 12 bases are a match to TRBD1. This CDR3 has 15 amino acids. With V trimmed by 2 bases and J by 5 bases, 5 bases remained unmatched. Per the germline V gene, CDR1 is SGHDT and CDR2 is YYEEEE. CDR3 region: CASSFVGTGGDEQYF. The DNA for the CDR3 is TGTGCCAGCAGCTTTGTAGGGACAGGGGGCGACGAGCAGTACTTC.

The chain is built from TRBV5-6 and TRBJ2-7; TRBD1 or TRBD2 may be the D gene (5 bases each). Germline-derived CDR1 and CDR2 are SGHDT and YYEEEE. CDR3 length: 13 amino acids. Trimming left V 5 bases short and J 2 bases short, with 11 bases between. Written as DNA, the CDR3 is TGTGCCAGCAGGCCGGGACGGACCTACGAGCAGTACTTC. Protein product: CASRPGRTYEQYF. The whole variable domain, remainder taken from reference TRBV5-6 and TRBJ2-7, is DAGVTQSPTHLIKTRGQQVTLRCSPKSGHDTVSWYQQALGQGPQFIFQYYEEEERQRGNFPDRFSGHQFPNYSSELNVNALLLGDSALYLCASRPGRTYEQYFGPGTRLTVT.

This clone showed up just a few times. V is TRBV15 and J is TRBJ2-7, with 8 nucleotides matching TRBD2. V lost 5 bases and J lost 5; bases outside the gene matches: 5. The CDR3 is made up of 13 amino acids. The germline V gene has CDR1 LNHNV and CDR2 YYDKDF (reference sequence). For the CDR3, the DNA is TGTGCCACCAGCGAGGGACTAGAAGACGAGCAGTACTTC. It is translated as CATSEGLEDEQYF.

The gene calls are TRBV2 and TRBJ2-5; 14 bases are a match to TRBD2. V trimming: 11 bases; J trimming: 2 bases; junction bases outside the gene matches: 4. CDR1 and CDR2 (germline): SNHLY, FYNNEI. The CDR3 spans 14 residues. CDR3 protein: CASTSGRVQETQYF. The CDR3 coding sequence is TGTGCCTCGACTAGCGGGAGGGTTCAAGAGACCCAGTACTTC.

The chain joins TRBV19 to TRBJ2-7; 7 bases are a match to TRBD1. After removal of 5 bases from V and 1 base from J, the junction contained 23 bases not matched to a gene. The CDR3 extends over 20 amino acids. Germline CDR1 LNHDA, CDR2 SQIVND (reference sequence). The CDR3 DNA is TGTGCCAGTAGTGAATGGGACAGCCCTACCCCGGCCCCCGGGTCCTACGAGCAGTACTTC. Amino acid sequence: CASSEWDSPTPAPGSYEQYF.

The chain couples TRBV6-1 to TRBJ2-7, with 9 nucleotides matching TRBD1. The CDR3 runs to 15 residues. J was trimmed by 2 bases and V by 5 bases; bases with no gene match: 7. Germline CDR1 reads MNHNS; CDR2 reads SASEGT. The CDR3 nucleotides read TGTGCCAGCAGTACCGGGACAGGGAAACCCTACGAGCAGTACTTC. Translating it yields CASSTGTGKPYEQYF.

The V gene is TRBV11-3, the J gene TRBJ2-2, with 7 bases fitting TRBD1. The CDR3 is 16 residues long. With 5 bases clipped from V and 4 bases from J, the junction kept 10 bases outside the gene matches. CDR1 is SGHNT and CDR2 is YENEEA in the germline V gene. The CDR3 reads CASSLSTGIGTGELFF. CDR3 bases: TGTGCCAGCAGCCTATCGACAGGGATCGGCACCGGGGAGCTGTTTTTT.

V is TRBV7-9 and J is TRBJ2-1; TRBD1 aligns across 10 bases. J was trimmed by 0 bases and V by 5 bases; bases with no gene match: 4. CDR1 is SEHNR, CDR2 FQNEAQ, per germline (reference sequence). The CDR3 has 16 amino acids. CDR3 DNA: TGTGCCAGCAGCCAAGGACAGGGGGGCTCCTACAATGAGCAGTTCTTC. Encoded protein: CASSQGQGGSYNEQFF.

The rearrangement uses TRBV7-7 and TRBJ2-1, with 7 bases fitting TRBD1. The CDR3 has 15 residues. Looked up from germline, CDR1 is SSHAT and CDR2 is FNYEAQ (reference sequence). The V and J ends lost 3 bases and 2 bases, in that order; junction bases with no gene match: 4. Here the CDR3 DNA reads TGTGCCAGCAGCTTTAGTCAGGGGGCCTACAATGAGCAGTTCTTC. It encodes CASSFSQGAYNEQFF.